This TCR beta chain comes out of a study of technical replicates of blood from several donors. V shed 4 bases and J shed 10 bases, with 10 bases lying between them. CDR3 size: 11 residues. Germline V lookup: CDR1 SGHTA, CDR2 FQGNSA. Assay used: immunoSEQ multiplex PCR; TCRdb lists only in-frame clones, some missing. The table lists 60,000 to 90,000 clones, about 97% of them singletons. The chain couples TRBV7-2 to TRBJ2-5, with D maybe TRBD1 (5 bases). The material sequenced was T cells isolated from PBMCs. The TCR comes from a human donor in good health. The CDR3 nucleotides read TGTGCCAGCAGCTCCCGACAGAGCCAGTACTTC. It encodes CASSSRQSQYF.